A single sample is the source of the 6 T cell receptor beta chains below, sequenced in a study of post-analysis software for immune sequencing data. Each TCR beta cDNA library carried unique molecular identifiers. TCRdb analysed the PCR reads with MiXCR anew, one entry per CDR3 protein. This table has hundreds of thousands of distinct CDR3 sequences, 53% appearing once. These TCRs' antigens remain unknown. Study-level results: Roughly 5 TRBV segments (TRBV5-6, TRBV5-1 and TRBV20-1 among them) occurred more frequently in patients than in controls.

Sequencing input: blood. These receptors came from a girl under 18 with multiple sclerosis.

The chain links TRBV24-1 to TRBJ2-5, with D maybe TRBD2 (5 bases). Trimming removed 4 bases from V and 6 bases from J, with 11 bases in between. The CDR3 length is 13 residues. Germline assignment: CDR1 KGHDR and CDR2 SFDVKD. In DNA, the CDR3 is TGTGCCACCAGTGACGGGAATTCGCAGACCCAGTACTTC. It is translated as CATSDGNSQTQYF.

This clonotype was found a few times. The chain recombines TRBV12-3 or TRBV12-4 with TRBJ2-5; 9 nucleotides line up with TRBD1. The end of the DNA aligns better with TRBJ2-7, so the J call may be wrong. The CDR3 is 14 residues long. CDR3 in DNA: TGTGCCAGCAGGTCCGGGACAGGGTCACTCGAGCAGTACTTC. Its translation is CASRSGTGSLEQYF.

This chain connects TRBV20-1 to TRBJ2-7; D might be TRBD2 (6 bases). Trimming shortened V by 0 bases and J by 2 bases, and 11 bases separated the two germline ends. Germline V gives CDR1 DFQATT, CDR2 SNEGSKA (reference sequence). CDR3 length: 14 residues. In DNA form, the CDR3 reads TGCAGTGCTAGAGATTACTGGGGGGCCTACGAGCAGTACTTC. Translation: CSARDYWGAYEQYF.

This clonotype was observed a handful of times. The chain carries TRBV5-1 and TRBJ2-7; 8 bases are shared with TRBD1. The CDR3 contains 13 residues. CDR1 and CDR2 from the germline V gene are SGHRS and YFSETQ. The ends lost 6 bases at V and 6 bases at J; junction bases unmatched: 8. CDR3 coding DNA: TGCGCCAGCACCTCGACGGACAGGGCCGAGCAGTACTTC. Amino acid sequence: CASTSTDRAEQYF.

This clonotype occurred a few times. The chain is built from TRBV29-1 and TRBJ2-5; 10 bases are shared with TRBD2. The V and J ends lost 8 bases and 5 bases, in that order; junction bases with no gene match: 5. The CDR3 has 12 amino acids. The V gene's germline CDR1 is SQVTM and CDR2 ANQGSEA. The CDR3 DNA reads as TGCAGCAACGAACTAGCGGGGGAGACCCAGTACTTC. Translated: CSNELAGETQYF.

The CDR3 DNA sequence: TGTGCCAGCAGCACGACAATCGGGGGGTCTAATCAGCCCCAGCATTTT. Translating gives CASSTTIGGSNQPQHF. V is TRBV7-9 and J is TRBJ1-5, with D perhaps TRBD1 (5 bases). CDR1 SEHNR and CDR2 FQNEAQ come from the germline V gene (reference sequence). CDR3 length: 16 residues. The V end was cut by 5 bases, the J end by 4 bases, with 18 bases between. Filled out from reference TRBV7-9 and TRBJ1-5, the complete variable domain reads DTGVSQNPRHKITKRGQNVTFRCDPISEHNRLYWYRQTLGQGPEFLTYFQNEAQLEKSRLLSDRFSAERPKGSFSTLEIQRTEQGDSAMYLCASSTTIGGSNQPQHFGDGTRLSIL.